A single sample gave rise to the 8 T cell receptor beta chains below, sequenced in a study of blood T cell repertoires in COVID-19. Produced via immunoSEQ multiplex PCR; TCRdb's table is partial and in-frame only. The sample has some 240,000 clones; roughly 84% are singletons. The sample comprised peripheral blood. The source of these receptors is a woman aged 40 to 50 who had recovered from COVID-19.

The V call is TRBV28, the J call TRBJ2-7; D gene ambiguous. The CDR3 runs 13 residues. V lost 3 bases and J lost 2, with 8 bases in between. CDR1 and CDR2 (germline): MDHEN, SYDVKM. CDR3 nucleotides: TGTGCCAGCAGTTTTTCGGAGACCTACGAGCAGTACTTC. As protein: CASSFSETYEQYF.

In DNA, the CDR3 is TGTGCCAGCAGCTTAAGGGGACAGGGGATCGGCGGGGAGCTGTTTTTT. Its translation is CASSLRGQGIGGELFF. The V and J genes are TRBV7-3 and TRBJ2-2, with 10 positions matching TRBD1. This CDR3 comprises 16 residues. Germline loops: CDR1 SGHTA, CDR2 FQGTGA. J was trimmed by 7 bases and V by 1 base; bases with no gene match: 6.

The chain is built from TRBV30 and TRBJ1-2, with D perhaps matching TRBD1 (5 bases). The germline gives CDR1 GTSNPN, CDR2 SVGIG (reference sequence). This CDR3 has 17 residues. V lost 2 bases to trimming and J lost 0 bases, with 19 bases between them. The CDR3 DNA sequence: TGTGCCTGGAGTAACCCCCGCTTCGGGGGAGCTAACTATGGCTACACCTTC. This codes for CAWSNPRFGGANYGYTF.

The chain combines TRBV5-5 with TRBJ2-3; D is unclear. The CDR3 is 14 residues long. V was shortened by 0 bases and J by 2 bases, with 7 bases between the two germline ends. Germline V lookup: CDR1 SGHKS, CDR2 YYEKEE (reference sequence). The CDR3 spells CASSLATFTDTQYF. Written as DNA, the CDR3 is TGTGCCAGCAGCTTGGCCACTTTCACAGATACGCAGTATTTT.

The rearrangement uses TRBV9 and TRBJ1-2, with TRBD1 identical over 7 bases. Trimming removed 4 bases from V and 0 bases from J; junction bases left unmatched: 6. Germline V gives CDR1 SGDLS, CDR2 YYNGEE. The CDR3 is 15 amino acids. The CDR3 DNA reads TGTGCCAGCAGCCCAGGACAGGCTACTAACTATGGCTACACCTTC. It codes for CASSPGQATNYGYTF.

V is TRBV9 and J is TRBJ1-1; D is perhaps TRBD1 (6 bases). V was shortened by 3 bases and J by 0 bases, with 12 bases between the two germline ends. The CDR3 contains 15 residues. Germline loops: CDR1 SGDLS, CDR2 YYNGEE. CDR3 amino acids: CASSETGNLNTEAFF. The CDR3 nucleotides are TGTGCCAGCAGCGAAACAGGGAACCTGAACACTGAAGCTTTCTTT.

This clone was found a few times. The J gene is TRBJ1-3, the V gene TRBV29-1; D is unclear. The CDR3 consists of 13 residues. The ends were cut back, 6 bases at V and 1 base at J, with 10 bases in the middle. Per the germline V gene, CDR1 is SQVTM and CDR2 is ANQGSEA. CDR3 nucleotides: TGCAGCGTCCGGGGTAGATCTGGAAACACCATATATTTT. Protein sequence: CSVRGRSGNTIYF.

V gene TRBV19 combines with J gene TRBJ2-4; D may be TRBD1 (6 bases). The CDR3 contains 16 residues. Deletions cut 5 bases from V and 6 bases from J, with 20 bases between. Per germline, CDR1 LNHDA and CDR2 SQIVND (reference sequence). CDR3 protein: CASSGQGQLSGNIQYF. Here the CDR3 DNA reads TGTGCCAGTAGTGGTCAGGGGCAACTTTCGGGAAACATTCAGTACTTC.